This TCR beta chain emerged from a study of cytomegalovirus exposure and HLA in healthy donors. About this clone: Antigen: not known.

Germline CDR1 SGHNT, CDR2 YYREEE (reference sequence). V lost 3 bases and J lost 5; bases outside the gene matches: 1. The CDR3 is made up of 12 amino acids. The PCR ran on 60 Vbeta and 13 Jbeta primers. The data were produced by immunoSEQ multiplex PCR, yet TCRdb's version contains in-frame clones alone and is incomplete. The sample yields about 150,000 clones, roughly 85% seen once. Study conclusions and caveats: Later work showed greater clonal expansion in HLA-associated TCR beta chains than in equally common others. Across HLA loci, a later analysis found differing TCR association rates, with DRB1 most and HLA-C fewest. The listing of 150 to 200 TCR beta chains classed them as cytomegalovirus-associated.

The V and J genes are TRBV5-4 and TRBJ2-5; TRBD1 aligns across 7 bases. The sample comprised PBMCs. The clonotype comes from a boy between 2 and 10 years old in good health and CMV-seronegative. Here the CDR3 reads CASSYRGETQYF. The CDR3 DNA reads as TGTGCCAGCAGCTACAGGGGCGAGACCCAGTACTTC.